A selection of T cell receptor beta chains follows, all from one sample in a study of early T cells in non-severe SARS-CoV-2 infection. TCRdb re-analysed the 5' RACE reads in MiXCR, keeping a single row per CDR3 protein. The table shows more than 45,000 distinct CDR3 sequences, with 5.6% occurring only once. Sequenced input: whole blood. These receptors all come from an adult who was a healthcare worker with PCR-confirmed SARS-CoV-2 infection or an uninfected control (not recorded which). CDR3s include the opening cysteine and the closing phenylalanine or tryptophan. The D gene is left open where the match is weak. Part of the rows lack a size; the others show once, few, many or a class for expanded clones.

D gene | J gene | clone size | V gene | CDR3 DNA | CDR3 protein
NA | TRBJ2-1 | NA | TRBV3-1 | TGTGCCAGCAGCCACGCTGGCGAAGGAGAGTTCTTC | CASSHAGEGEFF
NA | TRBJ2-7 | many | TRBV9 | TGTGCCAGCAGCCCTCAGGACAGCCAGATCTACGAGCAGTACTTC | CASSPQDSQIYEQYF
NA | TRBJ2-5 | NA | TRBV4-2 | TGTGCCAGCAGCCAAGATCCATACGTCAAAGAGACCCAGTACTTC | CASSQDPYVKETQYF
TRBD2 | TRBJ2-1 | many | TRBV7-9 | TGTGCCAGCAGCTTAGCCCCAAATAGCGGGATGTTGTACAATGAGCAGTTCTTC | CASSLAPNSGMLYNEQFF
NA | TRBJ2-1 | NA | TRBV11-2 | TGTGCCAGCAGCCCGCGGGCTACCCGCAGCGGAACCTACAATGAGCAGTTCTTC | CASSPRATRSGTYNEQFF
TRBD2 | TRBJ2-3 | few | TRBV7-2 | TGTGCCAGCAGCTTAGGACTAGCGGGAGCTGGGACCGGGACACCTAGCACAGATACGCAGTATTTT | CASSLGLAGAGTGTPSTDTQYF
NA | TRBJ2-3 | many | TRBV7-7 | TGTGCCAGCAGCTTAGTAGTTCCTAGCACAGATACGCAGTATTTT | CASSLVVPSTDTQYF
NA | TRBJ1-1 | few | TRBV5-1 | TGCGCCAGCAGCTTGGACCTCGCGGGGATTGAAGCTTTCTTT | CASSLDLAGIEAFF
NA | TRBJ2-1 | many | TRBV18 | TGTGCCAGCTCTCCCCGCGAGACAACTCACAATGAGCAGTTCTTC | CASSPRETTHNEQFF
NA | TRBJ2-7 | many | TRBV11-2 | TGTGCCAGCAGCCCACCCAAATCATACGAGCAGTACTTC | CASSPPKSYEQYF
TRBD1 | TRBJ2-5 | many | TRBV11-2 | TGTGCCAGCAGCTTTAGACAGGGGGGGTTCCAAGAGACCCAGTACTTC | CASSFRQGGFQETQYF
NA | TRBJ2-2 | many | TRBV9 | TGTGCCAGCAGCGTAGGAGCGGCGACCACCGGGGAGCTGTTTTTT | CASSVGAATTGELFF
NA | TRBJ2-1 | many | TRBV5-5 | TGTGCCAGCAGCTTCAGGGAGCGGTCCTACAATGAGCAGTTCTTC | CASSFRERSYNEQFF
TRBD2 | TRBJ2-2 | NA | TRBV6-2/TRBV6-3 | TGTGCCGCCGCCTCTCTAGCGGTGAACACCGGGGAGCTGTTTTTT | CAAASLAVNTGELFF
NA | TRBJ1-3 | few | TRBV6-5 | TGTGCCAGCAGTTACGGGGGATCTGGAAACACCATATATTTT | CASSYGGSGNTIYF
TRBD1 | TRBJ2-3 | many | TRBV29-1 | TGCAGCGGTTCGGGACAGGGCGGATCAGATACGCAGTATTTT | CSGSGQGGSDTQYF
NA | TRBJ2-4 | many | TRBV2 | TGTGCCAGCAGTGAATCGTTCAGCCCTATGGGAAACATTCAGTACTTC | CASSESFSPMGNIQYF